This TCR beta chain originates from a study of OX40 agonist ivuxolimab in advanced cancers. Describing the broader study: The costimulatory receptor OX40 (CD134) was targeted by ivuxolimab, a fully human IgG2 agonistic monoclonal antibody. Intravenous ivuxolimab was administered to patients every 2 weeks at six dose levels: 0.01, 0.1, 0.3, 1.5, 3 and 10 mg/kg. Among the approximately 54 dose-escalation patients, about 19 had hepatocellular carcinoma, approximately 15 melanoma, 9 renal cell carcinoma and 9 head and neck cancer. In the dose-escalation cohort, around four fifths of patients were male, and the mean age was roughly 60 years, with a range of about 23 to 85. Patients were allowed to have had prior anti-PD-1, anti-PD-L1 or anti-CTLA-4 therapy, and approximately 43% of the dose-escalation patients had previously received checkpoint inhibitors. Three dose-escalation patients achieved partial responses, one with hepatocellular carcinoma and two with cutaneous melanoma. The point of sequencing TCRbeta in the periphery was to test whether ivuxolimab changed TCR sequence diversity and drove clonal T-cell expansion. The paper describes the monotherapy dose-escalation part (N ≈ 50 patients) of the phase I trial of ivuxolimab. What the authors observed across the whole study: In partial responders in the 0.1-3.0 mg/kg groups, normalized peripheral clonal expansion was found to be among the lowest, especially among CD8+ T cells. Which antigens the clonally expanded peripheral T cells were specific for was not determined. Low levels of normalized T-cell clonal expansion were also seen in some nonresponding patients. After ivuxolimab, expanded clones were on average more numerous among CD8+ T cells than among CD4+ T cells. At doses from 0.1 to 3.0 mg/kg, clonal expansion was seen in both CD4+ and CD8+ blood T cells between baseline and week 6.

The CDR3 holds 14 amino acids from the cysteine to the phenylalanine. Left in the record is the CDR3 DNA by itself, 42 bases read in frame from the first base. V is pruned by 5 bases and J by 8 bases, leaving 10 bases of the junction without a gene match. CDR1 is given as SGHRS and CDR2 as YFSETQ, both from the germline V gene. The trial excluded patients who had a history of autoimmune disease or were on systemic immunosuppression. Peripheral blood for TCR sequencing was collected from all dose cohorts at baseline, on cycle 4 day 1, and on cycle 7 day 1. Samples came from an open-label, multicenter, first-in-human phase I dose-escalation trial of ivuxolimab. Adults with locally advanced or metastatic melanoma, renal cell, hepatocellular, or head and neck squamous cell carcinoma were enrolled in the trial. Before TCR sequencing, CD4+ T cells and CD8+ T cells were sorted from peripheral blood as separate populations.

Of note for this clone: Which antigen it targets is not known. It has no much larger one-base neighbor in the sample; base qualities were not kept.

Genomic DNA was extracted from sorted cells for sequencing of the TCRbeta CDR3 region. TCRbeta CDR3 regions were sequenced using the immunoSEQ Assay. The clones in this table, taken by TCRdb from immuneACCESS, are in-frame only. Not every clone is retained; where verified, under half of the shortfall comes from an unresolved V gene, and the cause of the rest is unknown. This sample lists 40,000 to 45,000 clones; under 90% were detected once. In total, the top ten clones hold 8% to 13% of the sample. This sequence was found in an adult with an advanced solid tumor such as melanoma, head and neck, liver or kidney cancer. This chain joins TRBV5-1 to TRBJ2-1; TRBD1 aligns with 7 central bases. This material consisted of CD4+ or CD8+ T cells sorted from blood, taken in a trial of the OX40 agonist ivuxolimab. The DNA sequence is TGCGCCAGCAGTACCGAGACAGGGCGGGATGAGCAGTTCTTC. The resulting protein is CASSTETGRDEQFF. With the portions outside the CDR3 filled from the reference TRBV5-1 and TRBJ2-1 genes, the complete variable region becomes KAGVTQTPRYLIKTRGQQVTLSCSPISGHRSVSWYQQTPGQGLQFLFEYFSETQRNKGNFPGRFSGRQFSNSRSEMNVSTLELGDSALYLCASSTETGRDEQFFGPGTRLTVL.